This T cell receptor beta chain comes out of a study of T cells in Graves' hyperthyroidism and ophthalmopathy (dated by TCRdb to 2018 to 2020). Broadly, across the study: Peripheral blood samples were taken at the time of initial diagnosis, prior to any treatment. A discovery cohort of about 95 patients, roughly 45 with Graves' ophthalmopathy and about 58 with stable Graves' hyperthyroidism, was used to find distinguishing TCR V-J signatures. Prospective prediction of ophthalmopathy was tested in an independent validation cohort consisting of 18 hyperthyroidism patients and more than 15 patients who later progressed to ophthalmopathy. For training and testing, the 110 or so patients in the discovery cohort were randomly divided in a 7:3 ratio. The study also compared thyroid tissue and blood T-cell repertoires from a handful of Graves' hyperthyroidism patients. After sampling, hyperthyroidism patients received methimazole starting at 30 mg daily, and ophthalmopathy patients received high-dose intravenous methylprednisolone. The paper reports TCR Vbeta CDR3 sequencing of fewer than 150 peripheral blood samples: around 45 ophthalmopathy, 75 to 80 hyperthyroidism and around 17 progressor patients. Here is what the overall study found, with its caveats: Most expanded thyroid clonotypes (frequency above 0.001) were also detected in blood, suggesting blood repertoires may reflect thyroid immune responses. In validation, the model predicted progression to ophthalmopathy a median of roughly six months before onset, with about 70% sensitivity and almost 75% specificity. Ophthalmopathy was separated from stable hyperthyroidism by a 13 V-J signature model, with around 90% sensitivity and about 81% specificity obtained in cross-validation and 80%/75% obtained in testing. Sample size was not statistically predetermined, and blinding of investigators to group allocation was not performed.

A patient counted as having stable Graves' hyperthyroidism if no progression to ophthalmopathy occurred over 18 months of follow-up. The hyperthyroidism patients were between 18 and 65 years old and newly diagnosed, with a disease duration of less than 2 months. The study excluded patients with uncontrolled infections, other autoimmune diseases, pregnancy or lactation. Diagnoses relied on clinical symptoms, serum thyroxine and TRAb, thyroid ultrasound and orbital computed tomography. Ficoll-Paque density gradient centrifugation was used to isolate PBMCs from 8 to 10 ml of fresh peripheral blood. Total RNA was extracted using Trizol reagent, and RNA quality was assessed on an Agilent 2100 Bioanalyzer. On this clonotype itself: It has no known antigen specificity. Relative to the germline gene, one junction end is altered; a read error may explain this.

TCR beta CDR3 regions were amplified from RNA transcripts. The TCR CDR3 was subjected to a first round of RT-PCR using the HTBI primer set and the Qiagen OneStep RT-PCR kit. A second multiplex PCR round built the libraries, followed by size selection and purification. Libraries were sequenced paired-end with 100 bp reads on an Illumina HiSeq2000. Turning to the authors' computational methods: SOAPnuke was used to process the raw data, removing reads that contained adapters or uncalled bases, had a mean Phred below 15, or lacked an exact match to the constant primer or identifier. COPE v1.2.5 was used to merge the high-quality paired reads, and each unique nucleotide sequence was defined as a clonotype. MiTCR v1.1 was used to align the clonotypes against IMGT TRBV, TRBD and TRBJ reference segments. The analysis was restricted to V-J combinations with a frequency above 0.0001, which together covered approximately 99% of the repertoires. The TCS score was defined as F50 (clonal expansion) divided by E x V (chaos), with BLOSUM62-based TCRdist calculated between CDR3 peptides within each V-J. Welch's t-statistics and random forest reduced several hundred V-J features to 13, which were used in a naive Bayes classifier (R e1071). TCRdb reworked the public reads: Q25 trimming with fastp, MiXCR clone assembly, productive beta chains retained. Each entry is one CDR3 protein sequence, shown with its most common DNA and genes. The V and J calls reflect TCRdb's pipeline rather than the authors' work. The sample data list about 740,000 distinct CDR3 sequences, and roughly 15% of these were observed just once. More than 8.5% of the sample goes to the ten largest clones.

The germline V gene yields SNHLY for CDR1 and FYNNEI for CDR2. Counted from cysteine to phenylalanine, this CDR3 has 16 amino acids. Only CDR3 DNA is held: 48 bases, read in frame from base 1. The chain couples TRBV2 to TRBJ1-3; the D segment cannot be called with confidence. Sequenced: blood. The receptor was isolated from a woman in her late teens or twenties with Graves' hyperthyroidism. CDR3 protein: CASSVQHLETGNTVYF. The nucleotide sequence reads as follows: TGTGCCAGCAGTGTTCAACATCTGGAGACGGGAAACACCGTATATTTT.